These 16 T cell receptor beta chains share one sample of origin, sequenced in a study of T cells after yellow fever vaccination. TCRdb itself ran the 5' RACE reads through MiXCR, one entry per CDR3 protein. The repertoire holds roughly 160,000 distinct CDR3 sequences, with 6% to 7.5% as singletons. Sequencing was performed on CD4+ T cells sorted from PBMCs, taken less than 6 days after the first yellow fever vaccination. The receptors here all came from a man aged 18 to 35 who received the YFV17D yellow fever vaccine.

The sample holds many counts of this clonotype. The chain recombines TRBV5-1 with TRBJ1-5; perhaps TRBD1 as D (5 bases). Between the trimmed V and J ends, which lost 1 base and 7 bases, there was a span of 12 bases. This CDR3 comprises 14 residues. Germline CDR1 and CDR2: SGHRS and YFSETQ. CDR3 sequence: CASSLWGNRQPQHF. The CDR3 DNA reads as TGCGCCAGCAGCTTGTGGGGGAACCGGCAGCCCCAGCATTTT.

This clonotype was observed at least ten times. The V gene is TRBV4-3, the J gene TRBJ2-7; maybe TRBD2 (6 bases). Germline CDR1 LGHNA, CDR2 YSLEER. V was shortened by 0 bases and J by 6 bases, with 21 bases between the two germline ends. The CDR3 length is 17 residues. CDR3 in amino acids: CASSQDSPGGAFGEQYF. CDR3 DNA: TGCGCCAGCAGCCAAGATTCCCCCGGGGGAGCATTTGGCGAGCAGTACTTC.

CDR3 DNA sequence: TGTGCCAGCAGTTACCAACCCCTTGGAAATCAGCCCCAGCATTTT. Translated, it gives CASSYQPLGNQPQHF. The chain combines TRBV6-2 or TRBV6-3 with TRBJ1-5; D is ambiguous. The length of the CDR3 is 15 residues. Trimming took off 2 bases at V and 4 bases at J, with 12 bases between the two ends. Germline values: CDR1 MNHEY, CDR2 SVGEGT.

The chain uses TRBV6-5 and TRBJ1-1; maybe TRBD1 (5 bases). V shed 6 bases and J shed 1 base, with 12 bases lying between them. The CDR3 contains 14 residues. Germline V gene lookup returns CDR1 MNHEY and CDR2 SVGAGI. The CDR3 region has the DNA TGTGCCAGCAGAACCGGGACGGCGAACACTGAAGCTTTCTTT. Its translation is CASRTGTANTEAFF.

This clonotype was observed a handful of times. The chain combines TRBV11-2 with TRBJ2-3; TRBD2 matches 7 bases. The CDR3 extends over 15 amino acids. V shed 7 bases and J 1 base; nucleotides not matched to a gene: 8. Germline V CDR1 and CDR2: SGHAT, FQNNGV. In DNA, the CDR3 is TGTGCCAGCAATTCGCGGGGGTCGGGCACAGATACGCAGTATTTT. This sequence encodes CASNSRGSGTDTQYF.

There are many counts of this clonotype. This sequence joins TRBV11-2 and TRBJ2-3, with D hard to call. Germline V gene lookup returns CDR1 SGHAT and CDR2 FQNNGV. The CDR3 has 12 residues. Trimming shortened V by 1 base and J by 10 bases, and 9 bases separated the two germline ends. CDR3 region: CASSLGATPQYF. DNA of the CDR3: TGTGCCAGCAGCTTAGGGGCCACCCCGCAGTATTTT.

This clonotype was recorded many times. The V gene is TRBV12-1, the J gene TRBJ2-7; the table's D call of TRBD1 was not tested on the DNA. TRBV12-1 represents a pseudogene. The CDR3 has 11 amino acids. The CDR3, as DNA: TGTGCCAGCAGCTTTTCCAGGGTGCAGTACGTC. Protein product: CASSFSRVQYV.

This clonotype has ten or more counts. The V gene is TRBV12-3 or TRBV12-4, the J gene TRBJ1-6; 7 bases line up with TRBD1. The V segment lost 5 bases and the J segment 10 bases; nucleotides outside the gene matches: 5. CDR3 length equals 13 residues. The CDR3 coding sequence is TGTGCCAGCAGTCGACAGGGCGGGTCACCCCTCCACTTT. It yields the protein CASSRQGGSPLHF.

This clonotype came up many times. The junction differs from germline at one of its ends, possibly a read error. V is TRBV7-7 and J is TRBJ2-5; 9 positions agree with TRBD2. The CDR3 is made up of 14 amino acids. Germline CDR1 reads SSHAT; CDR2 reads FNYEAQ (reference sequence). CDR3: CASSLGLALGTQYF. For the CDR3, the DNA is TGTGCTAGCAGCTTGGGACTAGCCTTAGGGACCCAGTACTTC.

This clonotype was found many times. V gene TRBV28 combines with J gene TRBJ2-6, with D possibly matching TRBD2 (6 bases). The CDR3 is 16 residues long. Trimming removed 6 bases from V and 0 bases from J, with 12 bases in between. Germline CDR1 and CDR2: MDHEN and SYDVKM. CDR3 coding DNA: TGTGCCAGCAGGGCGGAGGGTAGCTCTGGGGCCAACGTCCTGACTTTC. It translates to CASRAEGSSGANVLTF.

This clonotype was observed a handful of times. The chain combines TRBV5-1 with TRBJ1-2; unclear D gene. The CDR3 consists of 13 residues. Trimming took 4 bases from V and 6 from J, leaving 13 bases between them. CDR1 SGHRS and CDR2 YFSETQ come from the germline V gene. The CDR3 DNA reads as TGCGCCAGCAGCACCGACTCTCTCAATGGCTACACCTTC. It translates to CASSTDSLNGYTF.

This clonotype showed up many times. The chain has TRBV28 and TRBJ2-1; D gene uncertain. V lost 5 bases and J 7 bases, leaving 12 bases between the germline ends. Per germline, CDR1 MDHEN and CDR2 SYDVKM. The CDR3 loop spans 13 amino acids. The CDR3 region has the DNA TGTGCCAGCAGTACGCTTTCGAGGAATGAGCAGTTCTTC. Translated: CASSTLSRNEQFF. Full variable domain (outside the CDR3, taken from reference TRBV28 and TRBJ2-1): DVKVTQSSRYLVKRTGEKVFLECVQDMDHENMFWYRQDPGLGLRLIYFSYDVKMKEKGDIPEGYSVSREKKERFSLILESASTNQTSMYLCASSTLSRNEQFFGPGTRLTVL.

This clonotype was detected a few times. The chain links TRBV12-3 or TRBV12-4 to TRBJ2-6; D tentatively reads TRBD1 or TRBD2 (6 bases each). The CDR3 runs to 16 residues. V lost 6 bases, J lost 4 bases, and 16 bases lay in between. In nucleotides, the CDR3 is TGTGCCAGCAGCCGCCCCTGGGGGGCGGGGGCCAACGTCCTGACTTTC. It yields the protein CASSRPWGAGANVLTF.

This clonotype was seen at least ten times. This chain uses TRBV20-1 with TRBJ2-5; unclear D gene. V lost 1 base, J lost 9 bases, and 3 bases lay in between. Germline CDR1 DFQATT, CDR2 SNEGSKA (reference sequence). This CDR3 spans 9 amino acids. The CDR3 DNA follows: TGCAGTGCTAGAGTCCCCCAGTACTTC. As protein: CSARVPQYF.

This clonotype appeared many times. The chain links TRBV28 to TRBJ1-2; the D is unclear. CDR1 is MDHEN, CDR2 SYDVKM, per germline. The CDR3 extends over 13 amino acids. Between the trimmed V and J ends, which lost 10 bases and 6 bases, there was a span of 18 bases. The CDR3 is CANSPLLKDGYTF. The CDR3 DNA reads as TGTGCCAACTCACCACTCCTGAAGGATGGCTACACCTTC.

There are many counts of this clonotype. The V gene is TRBV24-1, the J gene TRBJ1-5, with TRBD1 matching 7 bases. Trimming took 8 bases from V and 2 from J; bases not matched to a gene: 14. Germline CDR1 and CDR2: KGHDR and SFDVKD. The CDR3 totals 17 residues. CDR3 region: CATTLEIGGQGNQPQHF. CDR3 DNA sequence: TGTGCCACCACCCTAGAAATCGGTGGACAGGGCAATCAGCCCCAGCATTTT.